Following are 18 T cell receptor beta chains from one sample sequenced in a study of cytotoxic CD8 clonotypes in ibrutinib-treated CLL. Produced via immunoSEQ multiplex PCR; TCRdb's table is partial and in-frame only. The sample shows under 200,000 clones, 81% of them seen only once. Here the sequenced sample was PBMCs, taken after 12 months of ibrutinib treatment. The source is a human donor with chronic lymphocytic leukemia.

The chain uses TRBV5-1 and TRBJ1-4; 11 bases match TRBD1. The junction had 2 bases not matched to a gene; V was cut back by 3 bases and J by 7 bases. Germline V gene data show CDR1 as SGHRS and CDR2 as YFSETQ. This CDR3 region has 14 residues. The DNA for the CDR3 is TGCGCCAGCAGCTACGGGACAGGGGGTGAAAAACTGTTTTTT. The encoded protein is CASSYGTGGEKLFF. Full variable domain (rest looked up from reference TRBV5-1 and TRBJ1-4): KAGVTQTPRYLIKTRGQQVTLSCSPISGHRSVSWYQQTPGQGLQFLFEYFSETQRNKGNFPGRFSGRQFSNSRSEMNVSTLELGDSALYLCASSYGTGGEKLFFGSGTQLSVL.

This clone came up once. The chain joins TRBV5-4 to TRBJ1-1; tentative D call: TRBD1 (6 bases). Germline V CDR1 and CDR2: SGHNT, YYREEE (reference sequence). CDR3 length equals 15 residues. V was shortened by 8 bases and J by 2 bases, with 19 bases between the two germline ends. CDR3 coding DNA: TGTGCCAGTGGTTACGGGGGCAGGGGCAACACTGAAGCTTTCTTT. It specifies CASGYGGRGNTEAFF.

The chain has TRBV5-8 and TRBJ1-1; possible D gene TRBD1, 6 bases. The V end lost 1 base, the J end lost 11 bases, and 15 bases lay between the germline ends. CDR3 length: 13 residues. From germline, CDR1 is SGHTS and CDR2 YDEGEE. The CDR3 DNA reads TGTGCCAGCAGCTTGCGGTCAGCGGGGGCGGCTTTCTTT. Protein: CASSLRSAGAAFF.

The J gene is TRBJ1-2, the V gene TRBV6-5, with a possible D match to TRBD1 (5 bases). Per germline, CDR1 MNHEY and CDR2 SVGAGI. V was pared by 6 bases and J by 6 bases, with 14 bases between. The CDR3 totals 13 residues. The CDR3 region is CASRDAGINGYTF. CDR3 nucleotide sequence: TGTGCCAGCAGAGATGCAGGGATCAATGGCTACACCTTC.

This chain joins TRBV6-1 and TRBJ1-2; the D gene is possibly TRBD1 (5 bases). Trimming left V 1 base short and J 8 bases short, with 17 bases between. Per the germline V gene, CDR1 is MNHNS and CDR2 is SASEGT. The CDR3 length is 15 residues. The CDR3 coding sequence is TGTGCCAGCAGTGAAGTAGGCAGGGCGGACCAAGGCTACACCTTC. Its protein is CASSEVGRADQGYTF.

This clone was recorded only once. The rearrangement joins TRBV11-2 to TRBJ1-2, with 9 bases identical to TRBD1. Germline values: CDR1 SGHAT, CDR2 FQNNGV. This CDR3 is 14 amino acids long. V was pared by 8 bases and J by 4 bases, with 8 bases of the junction left unmatched. This CDR3 is CASGSTGGSYGYTF. The CDR3 DNA sequence: TGTGCCAGCGGGTCGACAGGGGGGTCCTATGGCTACACCTTC. Looking up the rest from reference TRBV11-2 and TRBJ1-2 gives the full variable domain: EAGVAQSPRYKIIEKRQSVAFWCNPISGHATLYWYQQILGQGPKLLIQFQNNGVVDDSQLPKDRFSAERLKGVDSTLKIQPAKLEDSAVYLCASGSTGGSYGYTFGSGTRLTVV.

CDR3 coding DNA: TGTGCCAGCAGCGTACGGGGGGACAACATGAACACTGAAGCTTTCTTT. Its translation is CASSVRGDNMNTEAFF. The chain joins TRBV9 to TRBJ1-1; D possibly corresponds to TRBD1 (6 bases). The CDR3 loop spans 16 amino acids. Trimming pared 1 base from V and 0 bases from J, leaving 13 bases between. The germline CDR1 and CDR2 sequences are SGDLS and YYNGEE.

CDR3 sequence (DNA): TGTGCCAGCAGCCCTCAGGGGAGATCCTACGAGCAGTACTTC. This encodes CASSPQGRSYEQYF. The chain is built from TRBV7-2 and TRBJ2-7, with TRBD1 as a possible D gene (6 bases). The CDR3 length is 14 residues. V lost 5 bases to trimming and J lost 1 base, with 12 bases between them. CDR1 is SGHTA and CDR2 is FQGNSA in the germline V gene.

V gene TRBV27 combines with J gene TRBJ1-2, with D possibly TRBD1 on 6 matching bases. Germline CDR1 is MNHEY and CDR2 is SMNVEV (reference sequence). The V end was cut by 2 bases, the J end by 8 bases, with 12 bases between. The CDR3 has 13 residues. CDR3 in amino acids: CASSLERGTGYTF. As DNA, the CDR3 is TGTGCCAGCAGTTTAGAGAGGGGGACGGGCTACACCTTC.

About this clone: Other DNA sequences in the sample encode the same CDR3. This rearrangement joins TRBV18 to TRBJ1-3; D unclear. This CDR3 comprises 13 residues. V lost 3 bases and J lost 1, with 4 bases in between. Germline V lookup: CDR1 KGHSH, CDR2 LQKENI. Written as DNA, the CDR3 is TGTGCCAGCTCACCCCAGTCTGGAAACACCATATATTTT. It yields the protein CASSPQSGNTIYF.

V is TRBV19 and J is TRBJ1-1, with D unresolved. The CDR3 sequence is 15 residues long. Germline V gene sequence: CDR1 LNHDA, CDR2 SQIVND (reference sequence). V shed 4 bases and J shed 5 bases, with 17 bases lying between them. This CDR3 reads CASSNMTGGKTEAFF. DNA of the CDR3: TGTGCCAGTAGTAACATGACCGGCGGGAAGACTGAAGCTTTCTTT.

This chain joins TRBV5-1 and TRBJ2-5, with D perhaps matching TRBD1 (5 bases). This CDR3 is 14 amino acids long. Germline loops: CDR1 SGHRS, CDR2 YFSETQ. V was cut by 4 bases and J by 0 bases, with 10 bases left in between. The CDR3 loop is CASSGAGYQETQYF. The CDR3 DNA is TGCGCCAGCAGCGGGGCAGGTTACCAAGAGACCCAGTACTTC.

V is TRBV30 and J is TRBJ2-1; 7 bases fit TRBD1. The CDR3 contains 12 residues. Germline V lookup: CDR1 GTSNPN, CDR2 SVGIG (reference sequence). With 4 bases clipped from V and 9 bases from J, the junction kept 6 bases outside the gene matches. Here the CDR3 reads CAWNTGAGEQFF. Written as DNA, the CDR3 is TGTGCCTGGAATACAGGGGCAGGTGAGCAGTTCTTC.

The chain joins TRBV30 to TRBJ1-2; a possible D gene is TRBD1 (5 bases). V lost 2 bases, J lost 4 bases, and 11 bases lay in between. This CDR3 comprises 13 residues. Looked up from germline, CDR1 is GTSNPN and CDR2 is SVGIG (reference sequence). The CDR3: CAWSMQGGYGYTF. The CDR3, as DNA: TGTGCCTGGAGTATGCAGGGTGGCTATGGCTACACCTTC.

V gene TRBV2 combines with J gene TRBJ2-3; TRBD2 matches 9 bases. The CDR3 has 15 residues. Germline assignment: CDR1 SNHLY and CDR2 FYNNEI. Trimming removed 5 bases from V and 2 bases from J; junction bases left unmatched: 5. The CDR3 sequence: CASSSTSGYTDTQYF. CDR3 bases: TGTGCCAGCAGTTCGACTAGCGGTTACACAGATACGCAGTATTTT.

The count of this clone is one. The chain links TRBV6-5 to TRBJ2-7; weak D call: TRBD2 (7 bases). The germline gives CDR1 MNHEY, CDR2 SVGAGI. This CDR3 is built from 12 residues. V lost 5 bases, J lost 8 bases, and 13 bases lay in between. The CDR3 is CASSQDGGQQYF. As DNA, the CDR3 is TGTGCCAGCAGTCAGGACGGGGGGCAGCAGTACTTC.

This rearrangement joins TRBV6-6 to TRBJ1-1; a weak D match, TRBD1 (5 bases). Germline V gene sequence: CDR1 MNHNY, CDR2 SVGAGI (reference sequence). V gave up 2 bases and J gave up 4 bases, with 8 bases separating them. CDR3 length: 13 amino acids. The CDR3 region is CASSYQGSTEAFF. DNA for the CDR3: TGTGCCAGCAGTTACCAGGGTAGCACTGAAGCTTTCTTT.

The gene calls are TRBV6-6 and TRBJ2-1; 9 nucleotides line up with TRBD2. The ends lost 5 bases at V and 5 bases at J; junction bases unmatched: 7. CDR1 is MNHNY and CDR2 is SVGAGI in the germline V gene (reference sequence). The CDR3 covers 15 residues. The CDR3 sequence: CASSKDSGGHNEQFF. The CDR3 DNA sequence: TGTGCCAGCAGTAAGGATAGCGGGGGCCACAATGAGCAGTTCTTC.